The clone carrying this T cell receptor beta chain has more than one count but fewer than ten. What it recognizes is unknown. CDR1 LGHNA and CDR2 YSLEER come from the germline V gene. V was pared by 0 bases and J by 9 bases, with 8 bases of the junction left unmatched. CDR3 length: 15 residues. Each sample gave at least 6 million isolated PBMCs. Together with a sample-barcoded 5' primer, a J-beta primer mix was included in a second PCR lasting about 6 to 11 cycles. Sequencing of every sample gave 3 million or more CDR3-containing paired-end reads. TCRdb reanalysed the 5' RACE reads using MiXCR and keeps one entry per CDR3 protein. The sample lists hundreds of thousands of distinct CDR3 sequences, 45% to 50% occurring once. This specimen belongs to a study of blood T cells in healthy people across ages. Study-level findings and limits: The authors considered diversity estimates from one million T cells to be underestimates. TCR beta diversity correlated strongly with naive T cell percentage.

The gene calls are TRBV4-3 and TRBJ2-1, with 7 bases lining up with TRBD2. The sequenced sample consisted of blood. This clonotype was sampled from a woman aged 55-70 years in good health. The CDR3 here is CASSQDSGEGLEQFF. CDR3 DNA sequence: TGCGCCAGCAGCCAAGACAGTGGGGAGGGACTTGAGCAGTTCTTC.